Following are 5 T cell receptor beta chains from one sample sequenced in a study of control samples from healthy donors and cancer patients. TCRdb keeps only in-frame clones here, not all; method: immunoSEQ multiplex PCR. This table holds about 160,000 clones, approximately 90% found once. The sample consisted of blood. These receptors were obtained from a man younger than 40 in good health.

The chain combines TRBV7-9 with TRBJ1-6; D unclear. Germline CDR1 reads SEHNR; CDR2 reads FQNEAQ (reference sequence). The CDR3 covers 15 residues. V was shortened by 1 base and J by 7 bases, with 11 bases between the two germline ends. The CDR3 sequence: CASSLGAAANSPLHF. CDR3 sequence (DNA): TGTGCCAGCAGCTTAGGGGCGGCCGCAAATTCACCCCTCCACTTT.

The chain uses TRBV16 and TRBJ1-4, with 8 bases matching TRBD1. The germline V gene encodes CDR1 KGHSY and CDR2 FQNENV. Trimming took 1 base from V and 7 from J; bases not matched to a gene: 2. CDR3 length: 14 amino acids. The CDR3 sequence: CASSQFRGREKLFF. CDR3 bases: TGTGCCAGCAGCCAATTCAGGGGGCGTGAAAAACTGTTTTTT.

The chain employs TRBV20-1 and TRBJ1-5, with a weak D call TRBD1 (6 bases). Per the germline V gene, CDR1 is DFQATT and CDR2 is SNEGSKA (reference sequence). V gave up 3 bases and J gave up 6 bases, with 12 bases separating them. This CDR3 is 13 amino acids long. CDR3 bases: TGCAGTGCTAGTGAACAGGGAGGTCAGCCCCAGCATTTT. Protein product: CSASEQGGQPQHF.

The chain carries TRBV13 and TRBJ1-4; D uncertain. Germline CDR1 and CDR2: PRHDT and FYEKMQ (reference sequence). The CDR3 has 13 amino acids. The ends were cut back, 1 base at V and 7 bases at J, with 7 bases in the middle. The DNA for the CDR3 is TGTGCCAGCAGCTTAGCGGGGTCTGAAAAACTGTTTTTT. Its protein product is CASSLAGSEKLFF. The full variable domain, completed using reference TRBV13 and TRBJ1-4, is AAGVIQSPRHLIKEKRETATLKCYPIPRHDTVYWYQQGPGQDPQFLISFYEKMQSDKGSIPDRFSAQQFSDYHSELNMSSLELGDSALYFCASSLAGSEKLFFGSGTQLSVL.

The chain carries TRBV7-8 and TRBJ2-7; 8 positions match TRBD2. The CDR3 has 16 amino acids. Trimming cost V 3 bases and J 1 base; bases outside gene matches: 8. The germline CDR1 and CDR2 sequences are SGHVS and FQNEAQ. CDR3 sequence (DNA): TGTGCCAGCAGCTTCCCGGGACTAGATAAGTCCTACGAGCAGTACTTC. Its translation is CASSFPGLDKSYEQYF.